Below are 18 T cell receptor beta chains sequenced from a single sample in a study of T cell repertoires in cytomegalovirus infection. TCRdb reprocessed the reads via MiXCR and lists one record per CDR3 protein. The table has 200,000 or so distinct CDR3 sequences, roughly 30% seen once. Input material: PBMCs. These receptors all stem from a human donor in good health (CMV status not recorded). Some clones in this sample may be carry-over from other donors' samples.

The chain joins TRBV12-3 or TRBV12-4 to TRBJ1-2, with unresolved D. Trimming shortened V by 8 bases and J by 4 bases, and 14 bases separated the two germline ends. This CDR3 is 13 amino acids long. CDR3 DNA sequence: TGTGCCAGCTCCCGGAGGAAGGCCTATGGCTACACCTTC. Translated: CASSRRKAYGYTF.

The genes are TRBV5-4 and TRBJ1-4; no firm D call. This CDR3 has 15 amino acids. Trimming pared 4 bases from V and 4 bases from J, leaving 14 bases between. Germline V gene data show CDR1 as SGHNT and CDR2 as YYREEE (reference sequence). CDR3 loop: CASSPRPRDNEKLFF. CDR3 DNA: TGTGCCAGCAGCCCAAGACCCAGAGATAATGAAAAACTGTTTTTT.

V and J are TRBV5-4 and TRBJ1-6; D gene unclear. CDR1 is SGHNT and CDR2 is YYREEE in the germline V gene (reference sequence). Deletions cut 0 bases from V and 7 bases from J, with 11 bases between. This CDR3 comprises 15 residues. The CDR3 loop is CASSLGHASNSPLHF. As DNA, the CDR3 is TGTGCCAGCAGCTTGGGACACGCGAGCAATTCACCCCTCCACTTT.

The table lists this clonotype with a few counts. The V call is TRBV19, the J call TRBJ2-1, with 7 nucleotides matching TRBD1. Germline CDR1 LNHDA, CDR2 SQIVND (reference sequence). Trimming removed 3 bases from V and 9 bases from J; junction bases left unmatched: 8. The CDR3 runs to 14 residues. CDR3 sequence (DNA): TGTGCCAGTAGTATTGACAGGGTCTCAACTGAGCAGTTCTTC. Translated: CASSIDRVSTEQFF.

A few counts support this clonotype. Relative to the germline gene, one junction end is altered; a read error may explain this. J is TRBJ2-3 and V is TRBV7-8; D might be TRBD2 (6 bases). This CDR3 has 13 amino acids. The V gene's germline CDR1 is SGHVS and CDR2 FQNEAQ. CDR3 nucleotides: TGTGCCAGTAGCTCTGTAGCGGTAGATACGCAGTATTTT. Translation gives CASSSVAVDTQYF.

This clonotype was seen many times. Here the CDR3 DNA reads TGTGCCAGCAGCTTAGGGGGATCAACTAATGAAAAACTGTTTTTT. Translating gives CASSLGGSTNEKLFF. This sequence joins TRBV7-2 and TRBJ1-4, with D hard to call. V lost 1 base to trimming and J lost 0 bases, with 6 bases between them. The length of the CDR3 is 15 residues. CDR1 SGHTA and CDR2 FQGNSA come from the germline V gene.

The V and J genes are TRBV20-1 and TRBJ1-2; D not resolved. This CDR3 contains 11 residues. Trimming left V 2 bases short and J 8 bases short, with 9 bases between. From germline, CDR1 is DFQATT and CDR2 SNEGSKA (reference sequence). This CDR3 is CSARTGSGYTF. The CDR3 coding sequence is TGCAGTGCTAGAACGGGTTCAGGCTACACCTTC.

This clonotype was seen at least ten times. The J gene is TRBJ1-1, the V gene TRBV7-2; weak D call: TRBD1 (6 bases). Trimming cost V 7 bases and J 4 bases, with 16 bases left between them. The CDR3 is 14 residues long. Germline lookup yields CDR1 SGHTA and CDR2 FQGNSA. CDR3 sequence reads: CASNLSGGGTEAFF. As DNA, the CDR3 is TGTGCCAGCAATTTATCGGGGGGCGGCACTGAAGCTTTCTTT.

This chain uses TRBV5-1 with TRBJ1-2; a weak D match, TRBD1 (5 bases). The CDR3 sequence is 13 residues long. In germline, CDR1 is SGHRS, CDR2 YFSETQ. V lost 5 bases to trimming and J lost 6 bases, with 14 bases between them. As DNA, the CDR3 is TGCGCCAGCAGGCCAAACGGGGGAGATGGCTACACCTTC. Its protein product is CASRPNGGDGYTF.

This clonotype was found a few times. The V call is TRBV30, the J call TRBJ1-2; D may be TRBD1 (5 bases). V dropped 4 bases and J dropped 0 bases, with 9 bases sitting between them. The CDR3 is 13 amino acids. CDR1 and CDR2 from the germline V gene are GTSNPN and SVGIG (reference sequence). This chain's CDR3 is CAWTDSPNYGYTF. The CDR3 region has the DNA TGTGCCTGGACCGACAGCCCTAACTATGGCTACACCTTC.

The chain has TRBV2 and TRBJ2-4, with D possibly matching TRBD2 (5 bases). This CDR3 spans 12 amino acids. The germline CDR1 and CDR2 sequences are SNHLY and FYNNEI. Trimming removed 8 bases from V and 6 bases from J, with 11 bases in between. Here the CDR3 DNA reads TGTGCCAGCCGGGGTTTTGGAAACATTCAGTACTTC. It translates to CASRGFGNIQYF.

A few counts support this clonotype. V and J are TRBV3-1 and TRBJ2-2; TRBD1 is a possible D gene (7 bases). Trimming pared 4 bases from V and 2 bases from J, leaving 14 bases between. CDR1 and CDR2 from the germline V gene are LGHDT and YNNKEL (reference sequence). The CDR3 length is 16 residues. Here the CDR3 reads CASSLGGTVNTGELFF. CDR3 coding DNA: TGTGCCAGCAGCCTAGGAGGGACAGTTAACACCGGGGAGCTGTTTTTT.

This chain joins TRBV7-9 and TRBJ1-1; D may be TRBD1 (6 bases). Looked up from germline, CDR1 is SEHNR and CDR2 is FQNEAQ (reference sequence). V lost 5 bases and J lost 10, with 14 bases in between. There are 12 residues in the CDR3. The CDR3 protein is CASSLPGQRAFF. Here the CDR3 DNA reads TGTGCCAGCAGCCTCCCCGGACAGAGAGCTTTCTTT.

This clonotype was counted many times. The chain joins TRBV7-2 to TRBJ2-1, with no clear D. V was clipped by 5 bases and J by 8 bases, with 13 bases between them. This CDR3 has 13 residues. Germline assignment: CDR1 SGHTA and CDR2 FQGNSA. The CDR3 here is CASSPNGVYEQFF. As DNA, the CDR3 is TGTGCCAGCAGCCCCAACGGAGTCTATGAGCAGTTCTTC. The variable domain in full, completed from reference TRBV7-2 and TRBJ2-1, reads GAGVSQSPSNKVTEKGKDVELRCDPISGHTALYWYRQSLGQGLEFLIYFQGNSAPDKSGLPSDRFSAERTGGSVSTLTIQRTQQEDSAVYLCASSPNGVYEQFFGPGTRLTVL.

V and J are TRBV19 and TRBJ1-5, with TRBD1 matching over 10 bases. The CDR3 extends over 16 amino acids. Per germline, CDR1 LNHDA and CDR2 SQIVND (reference sequence). Trimming at V came to 5 bases and at J to 1 base, leaving 5 bases not matched to a gene. This CDR3 is CASSPRTGGSNQPQHF. Here the CDR3 DNA reads TGTGCCAGTAGTCCAAGGACAGGGGGAAGCAATCAGCCCCAGCATTTT.

The chain couples TRBV6-1 to TRBJ2-1; the D gene is possibly TRBD2 (5 bases). CDR3 length: 18 amino acids. Germline loops: CDR1 MNHNS, CDR2 SASEGT. V was clipped by 2 bases and J by 3 bases, with 20 bases between them. CDR3 protein: CASSEREPRAENYNEQFF. The CDR3 DNA reads as TGTGCCAGCAGTGAACGGGAACCTAGGGCGGAGAACTACAATGAGCAGTTCTTC.

The chain couples TRBV7-2 to TRBJ2-5; D not certain. V was cut by 1 base and J by 1 base, with 13 bases left in between. Germline V CDR1 and CDR2: SGHTA, FQGNSA. CDR3 length equals 16 residues. The CDR3 spells CASSLDILPSQETQYF. CDR3 in DNA: TGTGCCAGCAGCTTAGACATACTACCTTCCCAAGAGACCCAGTACTTC.

The rearrangement uses TRBV5-6 and TRBJ2-1, with 7 bases aligning to TRBD1. V was clipped by 0 bases and J by 8 bases; unmatched bases: 8. The CDR3 is made up of 15 amino acids. In germline, CDR1 is SGHDT, CDR2 YYEEEE. The CDR3 bases are TGTGCCAGCAGCTTGGATTACAGGGGAAGCGATGAGCAGTTCTTC. Its protein product is CASSLDYRGSDEQFF.